Below are 22 T cell receptor beta chains sequenced from a single sample in a study of PD-1 blockade in classical Hodgkin lymphoma. Each patient relapsed following autologous stem cell transplantation, and prior brentuximab vedotin exposure differed. The data were produced by immunoSEQ multiplex PCR, yet TCRdb's version contains in-frame clones alone and is incomplete. The sample shows roughly 14,000 clones, 55% to 80% of them seen only once. Here the sequenced sample was peripheral blood mononuclear cells (PBMCs), taken at baseline. The receptors stem from a human donor with classical Hodgkin lymphoma.

This clone appeared once. V and J are TRBV7-9 and TRBJ1-4; D call uncertain. Germline V gives CDR1 SEHNR, CDR2 FQNEAQ (reference sequence). V was clipped by 1 base and J by 4 bases, with 13 bases between them. This CDR3 region has 16 residues. In DNA form, the CDR3 reads TGTGCCAGCAGCTTAGTGGTGCAGGCGGGTAATGAAAAACTGTTTTTT. Translating gives CASSLVVQAGNEKLFF.

The V gene is TRBV11-2, the J gene TRBJ1-4; D is undetermined. Germline V gene sequence: CDR1 SGHAT, CDR2 FQNNGV. V was shortened by 1 base and J by 7 bases, with 13 bases between the two germline ends. This CDR3 is 15 amino acids long. The CDR3 DNA reads as TGTGCCAGCAGCTTAGGGCAGGTGTGGGGTGAAAAACTGTTTTTT. As protein: CASSLGQVWGEKLFF.

The chain links TRBV5-4 to TRBJ2-3; D is uncertain. Trimming pared 4 bases from V and 1 base from J, leaving 16 bases between. Germline CDR1 is SGHNT and CDR2 is YYREEE (reference sequence). The CDR3 consists of 16 residues. Written as DNA, the CDR3 is TGTGCCAGCAGCGCCCCTACAGAGATCGGCACAGATACGCAGTATTTT. Translation: CASSAPTEIGTDTQYF.

The chain combines TRBV2 with TRBJ2-7; the D gene is possibly TRBD1 (5 bases). The CDR3 contains 13 residues. The V gene's germline CDR1 is SNHLY and CDR2 FYNNEI. Trimming removed 6 bases at V and 1 base at J, with 10 bases between. The CDR3 DNA is TGTGCCAGCAGCCCCGACAGTTCCTACGAGCAGTACTTC. Translating gives CASSPDSSYEQYF. The full variable domain, its missing parts supplied by reference TRBV2 and TRBJ2-7, is EPEVTQTPSHQVTQMGQEVILRCVPISNHLYFYWYRQILGQKVEFLVSFYNNEISEKSEIFDDQFSVERPDGSNFTLKIRSTKLEDSAMYFCASSPDSSYEQYFGPGTRLTVT.

A note on this clone: This sample also contains other DNA sequences that code for the same CDR3. This chain joins TRBV29-1 and TRBJ1-5; 11 bases align to TRBD1. Per the germline V gene, CDR1 is SQVTM and CDR2 is ANQGSEA. This CDR3 has 12 amino acids. V lost 7 bases and J lost 7; bases outside the gene matches: 3. CDR3 in DNA: TGCAGCGCTGGGACAGGGGGACAGCCCCAGCATTTT. Translating it yields CSAGTGGQPQHF.

The rearrangement links TRBV18 to TRBJ2-7; no firm D call. The V end was cut by 1 base, the J end by 6 bases, with 7 bases between. The CDR3 contains 12 residues. The germline V gene encodes CDR1 KGHSH and CDR2 LQKENI. CDR3 sequence reads: CASSPLNGEQYF. CDR3 in DNA: TGTGCCAGCTCACCACTGAACGGCGAGCAGTACTTC.

This sequence joins TRBV19 and TRBJ2-7; D tentatively fits TRBD1 or TRBD2 (5 bases each). Trimming stripped 3 bases from V and 3 bases from J, with 9 bases between. This CDR3 contains 13 residues. CDR1 is LNHDA, CDR2 SQIVND, per germline (reference sequence). The CDR3 nucleotides read TGTGCCAGTAGTATGGGGGAGCGCTACGAGCAGTACTTC. It specifies CASSMGERYEQYF. The variable domain in full, completed from reference TRBV19 and TRBJ2-7, reads DGGITQSPKYLFRKEGQNVTLSCEQNLNHDAMYWYRQDPGQGLRLIYYSQIVNDFQKGDIAEGYSVSREKKESFPLTVTSAQKNPTAFYLCASSMGERYEQYFGPGTRLTVT.

This clone is categorized as medium-sized. CDR3: CASSEGSVGAEQFF. Written as DNA, the CDR3 is TGCGCCAGCAGCGAGGGATCTGTAGGTGCTGAGCAGTTCTTC. The gene calls are TRBV5-1 and TRBJ2-1; perhaps TRBD2 as D (5 bases). The CDR3 covers 14 residues. Looked up from germline, CDR1 is SGHRS and CDR2 is YFSETQ. Trimming removed 4 bases from V and 9 bases from J, with 17 bases in between.

The chain has TRBV29-1 and TRBJ2-1; 9 positions match TRBD2. J gave up 2 bases and V 5 bases, and 4 bases lay outside the gene matches. CDR1 SQVTM and CDR2 ANQGSEA come from the germline V gene. CDR3 length: 14 residues. The CDR3 loop is CSVHSGSPYNEQFF. For the CDR3, the DNA is TGCAGCGTTCATAGCGGGAGTCCCTACAATGAGCAGTTCTTC.

V and J are TRBV5-4 and TRBJ2-1; maybe TRBD2 (5 bases). V was clipped by 4 bases and J by 11 bases, with 13 bases between them. Germline CDR1 SGHNT, CDR2 YYREEE (reference sequence). The CDR3 loop spans 12 amino acids. The chain's CDR3 is CASSMGSGKQFF. CDR3 bases: TGTGCCAGCAGCATGGGCAGCGGCAAGCAGTTCTTC.

The V call is TRBV7-2, the J call TRBJ2-2, with D possibly being TRBD1 or TRBD2 (6 bases each). This CDR3 region has 15 residues. V shed 1 base and J shed 4 bases, with 10 bases lying between them. Germline V gene lookup returns CDR1 SGHTA and CDR2 FQGNSA. CDR3 sequence: CASSLGGAGTGELFF. The CDR3 DNA reads TGTGCCAGCAGCTTAGGGGGGGCAGGCACCGGGGAGCTGTTTTTT.

V usage is TRBV4-2 and J usage is TRBJ1-4; D is uncertain. The germline V gene encodes CDR1 LGHNA and CDR2 YNFKEQ. V lost 0 bases to trimming and J lost 8 bases, with 13 bases between them. This CDR3 has 15 amino acids. CDR3 sequence (DNA): TGTGCCAGCAGCCAAGATGTGAGGGAAGAGGAAAAACTGTTTTTT. Protein product: CASSQDVREEEKLFF.

This clone is labeled medium-sized. V and J are TRBV18 and TRBJ2-2; 14 positions agree with TRBD2. With V trimmed by 4 bases and J by 6 bases, 1 base remained unmatched. This CDR3 contains 15 residues. Germline V gene sequence: CDR1 KGHSH, CDR2 LQKENI. CDR3 sequence (DNA): TGTGCCAGCTCACGGACTAGCGGGAGGTCCGGGGAGCTGTTTTTT. Its translation is CASSRTSGRSGELFF. Filled out from reference TRBV18 and TRBJ2-2, the complete variable domain reads NAGVMQNPRHLVRRRGQEARLRCSPMKGHSHVYWYRQLPEEGLKFMVYLQKENIIDESGMPKERFSAEFPKEGPSILRIQQVVRGDSAAYFCASSRTSGRSGELFFGEGSRLTVL.

The chain employs TRBV7-2 and TRBJ2-6; D is ambiguous. The CDR3 runs to 14 residues. V shed 3 bases and J shed 0 bases, with 3 bases lying between them. Germline V gene sequence: CDR1 SGHTA, CDR2 FQGNSA. In DNA, the CDR3 is TGTGCCAGCAGCTTCCGCTCTGGGGCCAACGTCCTGACTTTC. Its protein product is CASSFRSGANVLTF. The entire variable domain, with the rest obtained from reference TRBV7-2 and TRBJ2-6, is as follows: GAGVSQSPSNKVTEKGKDVELRCDPISGHTALYWYRQSLGQGLEFLIYFQGNSAPDKSGLPSDRFSAERTGGSVSTLTIQRTQQEDSAVYLCASSFRSGANVLTFGAGSRLTVL.

The rearrangement uses TRBV28 and TRBJ2-4; 9 nucleotides agree with TRBD2. J gave up 6 bases and V 6 bases, and 3 bases lay outside the gene matches. The CDR3 has 13 residues. Germline lookup yields CDR1 MDHEN and CDR2 SYDVKM. CDR3 residues: CASRQTSGNIQYF. CDR3 in DNA: TGTGCCAGCAGGCAGACTAGCGGAAACATTCAGTACTTC.

V gene TRBV5-1 combines with J gene TRBJ2-7; 10 bases match TRBD2. The length of the CDR3 is 16 residues. Germline values: CDR1 SGHRS, CDR2 YFSETQ. Trimming took 0 bases from V and 4 from J; bases not matched to a gene: 7. The CDR3 spells CASSLVPSGGVYEQYF. The CDR3 bases are TGCGCCAGCAGCTTGGTGCCTAGCGGGGGCGTATACGAGCAGTACTTC.

The V call is TRBV15, the J call TRBJ1-5; D gene unclear. V lost 0 bases and J 4 bases, leaving 7 bases between the germline ends. Per germline, CDR1 LNHNV and CDR2 YYDKDF (reference sequence). The CDR3 spans 14 residues. The DNA for the CDR3 is TGTGCCACCAGCAGAGAGTCGAAGAATCAGCCCCAGCATTTT. Amino acids: CATSRESKNQPQHF.

This clone has more than one count but fewer than ten. The chain recombines TRBV7-8 with TRBJ2-7; TRBD2 matches at 8 bases. The CDR3 contains 17 residues. V lost 1 base and J lost 4; bases outside the gene matches: 12. The V gene's germline CDR1 is SGHVS and CDR2 FQNEAQ. CDR3 DNA sequence: TGTGCCAGCAGCTTAGGGATCGGGGGACTAGATCAGTACGAGCAGTACTTC. As protein: CASSLGIGGLDQYEQYF.

The chain joins TRBV6-6 to TRBJ2-7; no clear D. V was trimmed by 0 bases and J by 4 bases, leaving 10 bases between them. This CDR3 has 14 residues. Per germline, CDR1 MNHNY and CDR2 SVGAGI (reference sequence). The CDR3 sequence: CASSYSWSVYEQYF. CDR3 coding DNA: TGTGCCAGCAGTTACTCATGGTCCGTTTACGAGCAGTACTTC.

The V and J genes are TRBV7-6 and TRBJ2-7, with 11 positions matching TRBD2. This CDR3 has 17 residues. The germline V gene has CDR1 SGHVS and CDR2 FNYEAQ. V shed 0 bases, J shed 4 bases, and the junction held 8 bases outside the gene matches. The CDR3 is CASSLALAGGAMYEQYF. The DNA of the CDR3 is TGTGCCAGCAGCTTAGCCCTAGCGGGAGGAGCTATGTACGAGCAGTACTTC.

The rearrangement uses TRBV6-6 and TRBJ1-1; no definite D call. Per germline, CDR1 MNHNY and CDR2 SVGAGI (reference sequence). This CDR3 spans 14 amino acids. Trimming cost V 4 bases and J 5 bases, with 14 bases left between them. Here the CDR3 DNA reads TGTGCCAGCAGTTCCCCGGAGGGCCGGACTGAAGCTTTCTTT. Amino acid sequence: CASSSPEGRTEAFF.

This rearrangement joins TRBV18 to TRBJ1-1; D may be TRBD1 (6 bases). Trimming left V 3 bases short and J 6 bases short, with 17 bases between. Per the germline V gene, CDR1 is KGHSH and CDR2 is LQKENI. The CDR3 totals 15 residues. CDR3 DNA sequence: TGTGCCAGCTCACCTGCGGCGGGGGGGCAGGCTGAAGCTTTCTTT. Translated, it gives CASSPAAGGQAEAFF.